This paragraph reports one TCR beta chain. Its antigen specificity is not known. No base-level quality is on record; no much larger clone is a single base apart. The data were obtained in a study of OX40 agonist ivuxolimab in advanced cancers. Regarding the research as a whole: Ivuxolimab was a fully human IgG2 agonistic monoclonal antibody targeting the costimulatory receptor OX40 (CD134). Intravenous ivuxolimab was administered to patients every 2 weeks at six dose levels: 0.01, 0.1, 0.3, 1.5, 3 and 10 mg/kg. Among the 50 to 55 dose-escalation patients, about 19 had hepatocellular carcinoma, 15 or so melanoma, 9 renal cell carcinoma and 9 head and neck cancer. In the dose-escalation cohort, 75% to 85% of patients were male, and the mean age was roughly 56 years with a range of about 20 to 79. Prior anti-PD-1, anti-PD-L1 or anti-CTLA-4 therapy was permitted, and checkpoint inhibitors had been received by more than 35% of dose-escalation patients. Partial responses occurred in three dose-escalation patients, of whom one had hepatocellular carcinoma and two had cutaneous melanoma. Peripheral TCRbeta sequencing aimed to test whether ivuxolimab altered TCR sequence diversity and caused clonal T-cell expansion. The paper reports the monotherapy dose-escalation portion (N of about 51 patients) of the phase I ivuxolimab trial.

To sequence the TCRbeta CDR3 region, genomic DNA was isolated from the sorted cells. The immunoSEQ Assay was used to sequence the TCRbeta CDR3 regions. Imported from immuneACCESS, the table was reduced by TCRdb to in-frame sequences with V and J called. These copies leave out some clones; in studies compared against another copy, an unresolved V gene accounts for under half, and the cause of the remainder is not known. The sample data list about 64,000 clones, and about 88% of these were observed just once. Over 2.5% of the sample goes to the ten largest clones. Findings and caveats that apply to the study as a whole: The antigen specificity of the clonally expanded peripheral T cells was not determined. In the 0.1-3.0 mg/kg groups, partial responders were among the patients with the lowest normalized peripheral clonal expansion, particularly in CD8+ T cells. After ivuxolimab, CD8+ T cells had more expanded clones than CD4+ T cells on average. Low levels of normalized T-cell clonal expansion were also seen in some patients who did not respond. At doses of 0.1 to 3.0 mg/kg, clonal expansion of both CD4+ and CD8+ T cells in blood was seen between baseline and week 6.

Patients with a history of autoimmune disease or receiving systemic immunosuppression were excluded from the trial. Peripheral blood for TCR sequencing was collected from all dose cohorts at baseline, on cycle 4 day 1, and on cycle 7 day 1. Samples were obtained from an open-label, multicenter, first-in-human phase I dose-escalation trial of ivuxolimab. Adults with locally advanced or metastatic melanoma, renal cell, hepatocellular, or head and neck squamous cell carcinoma were enrolled in the trial. Before TCR sequencing, CD4+ T cells and CD8+ T cells from peripheral blood were sorted into separate populations. The cysteine opens and the phenylalanine closes a CDR3 of 16 amino acids. Just CDR3 DNA is preserved here, 48 bases in frame from base 1. In the germline V gene, CDR1 corresponds to MNHEY and CDR2 to SVGAGI. A distance of 13 bases separates the germline ends of V and J, which lose 0 bases and 5 bases respectively.

Source: CD4+ or CD8+ T cells sorted from blood, taken in a trial of the OX40 agonist ivuxolimab. The rearrangement joined TRBV6-5 to TRBJ2-2; the D gene cannot be resolved beyond TRBD1 or TRBD2, each matching 5 bases. The source of this sequence is an adult with an advanced solid tumor such as melanoma, head and neck, liver or kidney cancer. The CDR3 has the sequence CASSYSTVGATGELFF. The DNA reads TGTGCCAGCAGTTACTCTACAGTCGGGGCGACCGGGGAGCTGTTTTTT.